The 26 T cell receptor beta chains reported below all come from one sample, sequenced in a study of beta chain features in type 1 diabetes. For these receptors, no antigen is known. What was sequenced were expressed TCRB transcripts, since all of the isolated RNA had been reverse transcribed. The method was immunoSEQ multiplex PCR; TCRdb's version includes in-frame clones alone and lacks a portion of them. The sample holds 200,000 to 300,000 clones, approximately 15% seen once. Study-wide results and caveats: When Type 1 diabetes patients were examined, their TCRB CDR3s proved moderately but significantly shorter in all four CD4+ subsets.

Sequenced material: naive CD4+ T cells from blood. These receptors were taken from a man aged 30-40 years with type 1 diabetes.

This chain joins TRBV5-1 and TRBJ2-5, with D possibly matching TRBD2 (6 bases). CDR1 is SGHRS, CDR2 YFSETQ, per germline. Trimming left V 5 bases short and J 0 bases short, with 8 bases between. The CDR3 is 13 residues long. The CDR3 protein is CASSRGYQETQYF. The DNA for the CDR3 is TGCGCCAGCAGTCGGGGGTACCAAGAGACCCAGTACTTC. The variable domain in full, completed from reference TRBV5-1 and TRBJ2-5, reads KAGVTQTPRYLIKTRGQQVTLSCSPISGHRSVSWYQQTPGQGLQFLFEYFSETQRNKGNFPGRFSGRQFSNSRSEMNVSTLELGDSALYLCASSRGYQETQYFGPGTRLLVL.

The chain carries TRBV4-1 and TRBJ2-1, with 8 nucleotides matching TRBD1. From germline, CDR1 is MGHRA and CDR2 YSYEKL. V lost 1 base to trimming and J lost 5 bases; unmatched junction nucleotides: 4. The CDR3 contains 15 residues. DNA for the CDR3: TGCGCCAGCAGCCAAGCGGCAGGGGGCCACAATGAGCAGTTCTTC. It codes for CASSQAAGGHNEQFF.

J is TRBJ2-5 and V is TRBV7-8, with D possibly being TRBD2 (6 bases). The V gene's germline CDR1 is SGHVS and CDR2 FQNEAQ. CDR3 size: 13 residues. V was trimmed by 2 bases and J by 5 bases, leaving 9 bases between them. CDR3 nucleotides: TGTGCCAGCAGCTTACGGAGGGTTGAGACCCAGTACTTC. Translation gives CASSLRRVETQYF.

The table lists this clone with a few counts. This rearrangement joins TRBV27 to TRBJ2-3, with D tentatively TRBD2 (5 bases). Germline V gene data show CDR1 as MNHEY and CDR2 as SMNVEV (reference sequence). The CDR3 extends over 13 amino acids. V lost 2 bases, J lost 5 bases, and 8 bases lay in between. DNA of the CDR3: TGTGCCAGCAGTTTAGTAGGGAGAGATACGCAGTATTTT. This encodes CASSLVGRDTQYF.

The chain's CDR3 is CASPLVAGAQETQYF. For the CDR3, the DNA is TGTGCCTCCCCATTGGTAGCGGGGGCTCAAGAGACCCAGTACTTC. The chain is built from TRBV30 and TRBJ2-5, with TRBD2 identical over 9 bases. The V gene's germline CDR1 is GTSNPN and CDR2 SVGIG (reference sequence). J was trimmed by 2 bases and V by 7 bases; bases with no gene match: 11. This CDR3 has 15 residues.

This clone was seen a few times. V is TRBV7-9 and J is TRBJ2-7, with D maybe TRBD2 (5 bases). This CDR3 has 16 amino acids. Looked up from germline, CDR1 is SEHNR and CDR2 is FQNEAQ (reference sequence). The ends were cut back, 5 bases at V and 3 bases at J, with 20 bases in the middle. The CDR3 here is CASSPGSAGPYYEQYF. CDR3 coding DNA: TGTGCCAGCAGCCCCGGGTCGGCGGGCCCTTACTACGAGCAGTACTTC.

This clone was recorded a few times. This chain connects TRBV19 to TRBJ2-5, with 12 nucleotides matching TRBD2. V dropped 5 bases and J dropped 5; count of bases not matched to a gene: 9. The CDR3 has 16 amino acids. Looked up from germline, CDR1 is LNHDA and CDR2 is SQIVND (reference sequence). The CDR3 region is CASSRLAGVTGETQYF. The CDR3 region has the DNA TGTGCCAGTAGTCGACTAGCGGGAGTAACGGGCGAGACCCAGTACTTC.

This clone was recorded a few times. The V call is TRBV5-1, the J call TRBJ2-1, with 10 bases aligning to TRBD1. Germline lookup yields CDR1 SGHRS and CDR2 YFSETQ. After removal of 4 bases from V and 4 bases from J, the junction contained 8 bases not matched to a gene. The CDR3 is 16 amino acids. The CDR3 DNA reads TGCGCCAGCAGCCCCGGGACAGGGGAGGGTTACAATGAGCAGTTCTTC. Protein sequence: CASSPGTGEGYNEQFF.

This clone was seen more than once but under ten times. The V call is TRBV7-2, the J call TRBJ2-4; 9 bases line up with TRBD2. J lost 3 bases, V lost 5 bases, and 8 bases had no gene match. This CDR3 has 16 amino acids. Germline V CDR1 and CDR2: SGHTA, FQGNSA. The CDR3 bases are TGTGCCAGCAGCCAAATAGCGGGAGAAGTCAAAAACATTCAGTACTTC. It encodes CASSQIAGEVKNIQYF.

The rearrangement uses TRBV5-4 and TRBJ2-7; possibly TRBD2 for D (6 bases). Trimming left V 4 bases short and J 0 bases short, with 14 bases between. CDR3 size: 15 residues. Germline CDR1 SGHNT, CDR2 YYREEE (reference sequence). DNA of the CDR3: TGTGCCAGCAGCGTCGGGACTCTCAGCTCCTACGAGCAGTACTTC. Its protein product is CASSVGTLSSYEQYF.

This clone occurred a few times. The chain couples TRBV15 to TRBJ2-3; 14 nucleotides line up with TRBD2. Trimming at V came to 1 base and at J to 2 bases, leaving 5 bases not matched to a gene. CDR3 size: 18 residues. Germline V gene lookup returns CDR1 LNHNV and CDR2 YYDKDF (reference sequence). CDR3 in DNA: TGTGCCACCAGCAGAGGCCGGACTAGCGGGAGGAACACAGATACGCAGTATTTT. It is translated as CATSRGRTSGRNTDTQYF. The whole variable domain, filled in from reference TRBV15 and TRBJ2-3, reads DAMVIQNPRYQVTQFGKPVTLSCSQTLNHNVMYWYQQKSSQAPKLLFHYYDKDFNNEADTPDNFQSRRPNTSFCFLDIRSPGLGDTAMYLCATSRGRTSGRNTDTQYFGPGTRLTVL.

Comments on this clone: An end of the junction differs from the germline gene, which may be a read error. V usage is TRBV9 and J usage is TRBJ1-1; TRBD1 aligns across 7 bases. Germline assignment: CDR1 SGDLS and CDR2 YYNGEE. The CDR3 is made up of 14 amino acids. This CDR3 is CASSATGETTETFF. The CDR3 region has the DNA TGTGCCAGCAGCGCCACAGGGGAGACCACTGAAACTTTCTTT.

V gene TRBV11-2 combines with J gene TRBJ1-5, with D uncertain. CDR3 length: 13 residues. V lost 2 bases and J 1 base, leaving 3 bases between the germline ends. Germline CDR1 SGHAT, CDR2 FQNNGV. CDR3 residues: CASSLSSNQPQHF. The CDR3 nucleotides are TGTGCCAGCAGCTTATCGAGCAATCAGCCCCAGCATTTT.

This chain connects TRBV19 to TRBJ1-4; the D gene is possibly TRBD1 (5 bases). The germline gives CDR1 LNHDA, CDR2 SQIVND (reference sequence). This CDR3 is 13 amino acids long. Deletions cut 5 bases from V and 5 bases from J, with 9 bases between. CDR3 nucleotide sequence: TGTGCCAGTAGTCGGCAGGGAAATGAAAAACTGTTTTTT. Translation gives CASSRQGNEKLFF.

This chain uses TRBV2 with TRBJ1-2; the D gene is possibly TRBD1 (5 bases). V lost 1 base and J 8 bases, leaving 14 bases between the germline ends. CDR3 length: 14 residues. Germline lookup yields CDR1 SNHLY and CDR2 FYNNEI. In DNA, the CDR3 is TGTGCCAGCAGTGAAGTTCGTGGGGGGAAAGGCTACACCTTC. This translates into CASSEVRGGKGYTF.

This clone was detected a few times. The V and J genes are TRBV6-6 and TRBJ2-1; 14 nucleotides agree with TRBD2. V was pared by 6 bases and J by 4 bases, with 5 bases of the junction left unmatched. The CDR3 is made up of 16 amino acids. Germline V gene lookup returns CDR1 MNHNY and CDR2 SVGAGI (reference sequence). Here the CDR3 reads CASSPRTSGGYNEQFF. CDR3 DNA: TGTGCCAGCAGCCCACGGACTAGCGGGGGGTACAATGAGCAGTTCTTC.

This clone was seen a few times. In DNA, the CDR3 is TGTGCCAGCAGAAGCCGGGACACCATGGGGGAGACCCAGTACTTC. It yields the protein CASRSRDTMGETQYF. The genes are TRBV7-9 and TRBJ2-5; D perhaps matches TRBD1 (6 bases). Trimming took 6 bases from V and 5 from J, leaving 19 bases between them. This CDR3 spans 15 amino acids. CDR1 and CDR2 (germline): SEHNR, FQNEAQ (reference sequence).

This clone appeared a few times. The chain couples TRBV18 to TRBJ2-7, with 7 nucleotides matching TRBD2. Germline loops: CDR1 KGHSH, CDR2 LQKENI. The J segment lost 5 bases and the V segment lost 9 bases, leaving 13 bases of the junction unmatched. The CDR3 runs 14 residues. This CDR3 reads CASHTGIAGNEQYF. The CDR3 nucleotides are TGTGCCAGTCACACCGGGATAGCGGGTAACGAGCAGTACTTC.

The V and J genes are TRBV6-6 and TRBJ2-7; TRBD1 aligns across 7 bases. Germline V lookup: CDR1 MNHNY, CDR2 SVGAGI (reference sequence). V was clipped by 5 bases and J by 6 bases; unmatched bases: 10. This CDR3 comprises 14 residues. The CDR3 loop reads CASSRTGDRSEQYF. CDR3 in DNA: TGTGCCAGCAGTAGGACAGGCGACCGGAGCGAGCAGTACTTC.

This clone came up a few times. The chain recombines TRBV7-9 with TRBJ2-3; 13 nucleotides align to TRBD2. The CDR3 length is 17 residues. Trimming at V came to 5 bases and at J to 1 base, leaving 6 bases not matched to a gene. Looked up from germline, CDR1 is SEHNR and CDR2 is FQNEAQ (reference sequence). CDR3 DNA: TGTGCCAGCAGCCCGACGGGGACTAGCGGGGGCACAGATACGCAGTATTTT. Residues: CASSPTGTSGGTDTQYF.

About this clone: Other DNA sequences of this sample code for an identical CDR3. The genes are TRBV2 and TRBJ1-2; 9 nucleotides align to TRBD1. Germline CDR1 reads SNHLY; CDR2 reads FYNNEI. The CDR3 contains 13 residues. With V trimmed by 5 bases and J by 8 bases, 6 bases remained unmatched. The CDR3 DNA follows: TGTGCCAGCAGTCCACAGGGGGCGGACGGCTACACCTTC. Its protein is CASSPQGADGYTF.

The V call is TRBV7-8, the J call TRBJ2-7; D perhaps matches TRBD1 (7 bases). CDR1 is SGHVS and CDR2 is FQNEAQ in the germline V gene. Trimming stripped 4 bases from V and 1 base from J, with 14 bases between. The CDR3 is 15 amino acids. CDR3 sequence reads: CASSSRGAGSYEQYF. As DNA, the CDR3 is TGTGCCAGCAGCTCCAGGGGGGCGGGATCCTACGAGCAGTACTTC.

Comments on this clone: This sample also contains other DNA sequences that code for the same CDR3. The V gene is TRBV19, the J gene TRBJ1-1; no firm D call. Germline CDR1 is LNHDA and CDR2 is SQIVND (reference sequence). This CDR3 region has 13 residues. With 1 base removed from V and 1 base from J, the gap between germline ends came to 4 bases. The CDR3 reads CASSIGQNTEAFF. CDR3 coding DNA: TGTGCCAGTAGTATAGGGCAGAACACTGAAGCTTTCTTT.

This clone was counted a few times. The chain employs TRBV10-3 and TRBJ2-7; TRBD1 matches at 7 bases. Germline V gene lookup returns CDR1 ENHRY and CDR2 SYGVKD. There are 13 residues in the CDR3. V was pared by 6 bases and J by 0 bases, with 2 bases of the junction left unmatched. In DNA form, the CDR3 reads TGTGCCATCAGGACAGGGAGCTCCTACGAGCAGTACTTC. This sequence encodes CAIRTGSSYEQYF.

This chain uses TRBV6-5 with TRBJ1-1; a weak D match, TRBD1 (6 bases). Trimming took 6 bases from V and 5 from J, leaving 13 bases between them. The germline V gene encodes CDR1 MNHEY and CDR2 SVGAGI. The CDR3 is made up of 13 amino acids. CDR3 sequence: CASSRGARTEAFF. In nucleotides, the CDR3 is TGTGCCAGCAGCCGGGGGGCGCGAACTGAAGCTTTCTTT.

This rearrangement joins TRBV4-1 to TRBJ1-5; 11 nucleotides match TRBD1. This CDR3 contains 16 residues. Germline values: CDR1 MGHRA, CDR2 YSYEKL. V was clipped by 0 bases and J by 7 bases; unmatched bases: 5. In DNA, the CDR3 is TGCGCCAGCAGCCAAGAGGGGGGACAGGGGGGACAGCCCCAGCATTTT. This sequence encodes CASSQEGGQGGQPQHF.